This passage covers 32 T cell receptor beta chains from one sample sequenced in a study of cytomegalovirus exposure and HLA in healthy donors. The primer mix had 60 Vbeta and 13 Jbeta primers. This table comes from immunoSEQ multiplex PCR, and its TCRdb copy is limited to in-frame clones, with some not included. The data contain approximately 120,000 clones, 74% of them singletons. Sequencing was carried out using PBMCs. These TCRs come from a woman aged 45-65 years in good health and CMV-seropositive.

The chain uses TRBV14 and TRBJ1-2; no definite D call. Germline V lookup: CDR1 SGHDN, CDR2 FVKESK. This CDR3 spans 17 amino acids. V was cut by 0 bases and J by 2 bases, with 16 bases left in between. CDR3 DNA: TGTGCCAGCAGCCAAGACGTTTGGCAGGAAAGAAACTATGGCTACACCTTC. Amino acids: CASSQDVWQERNYGYTF. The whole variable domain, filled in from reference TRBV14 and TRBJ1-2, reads EAGVTQFPSHSVIEKGQTVTLRCDPISGHDNLYWYRRVMGKEIKFLLHFVKESKQDESGMPNNRFLAERTGGTYSTLKVQPAELEDSGVYFCASSQDVWQERNYGYTFGSGTRLTVV.

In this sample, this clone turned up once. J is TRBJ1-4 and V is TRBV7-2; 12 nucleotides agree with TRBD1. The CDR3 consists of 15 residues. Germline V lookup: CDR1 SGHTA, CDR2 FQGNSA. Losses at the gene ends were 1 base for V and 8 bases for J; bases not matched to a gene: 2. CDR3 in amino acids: CASSLDGTGGEKLFF. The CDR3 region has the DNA TGTGCCAGCAGCTTAGACGGGACAGGGGGCGAAAAACTGTTTTTT.

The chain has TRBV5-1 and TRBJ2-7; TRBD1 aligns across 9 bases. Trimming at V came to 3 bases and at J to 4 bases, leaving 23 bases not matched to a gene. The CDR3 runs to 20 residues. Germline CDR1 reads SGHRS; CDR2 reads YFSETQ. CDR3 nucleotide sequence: TGCGCCAGCAGCTCTCCCACCTCCCGGGACAGGGTCTTAGGGCTTTACGAGCAGTACTTC. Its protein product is CASSSPTSRDRVLGLYEQYF.

CDR3 amino acids: CASSLLTRLGDTQYF. DNA for the CDR3: TGCGCCAGCAGCCTTCTGACTAGATTGGGTGATACGCAGTATTTT. The chain has TRBV4-1 and TRBJ2-3, with D tentatively TRBD2 (6 bases). This CDR3 is 15 amino acids long. V was pared by 4 bases and J by 6 bases, with 17 bases between. Looked up from germline, CDR1 is MGHRA and CDR2 is YSYEKL.

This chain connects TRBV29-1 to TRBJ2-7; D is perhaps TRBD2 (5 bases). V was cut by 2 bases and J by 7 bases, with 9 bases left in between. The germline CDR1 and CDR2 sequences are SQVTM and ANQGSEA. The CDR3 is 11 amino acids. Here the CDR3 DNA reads TGCAGCGTTGAAAATACGGGGGAGCAGTACTTC. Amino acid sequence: CSVENTGEQYF.

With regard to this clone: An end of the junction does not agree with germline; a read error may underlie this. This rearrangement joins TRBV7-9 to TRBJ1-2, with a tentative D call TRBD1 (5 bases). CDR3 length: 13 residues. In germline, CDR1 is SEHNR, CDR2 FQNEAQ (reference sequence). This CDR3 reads CSSGGTLNYGYTF. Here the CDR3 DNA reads TGTTCCAGCGGGGGGACGTTGAACTATGGCTACACCTTC.

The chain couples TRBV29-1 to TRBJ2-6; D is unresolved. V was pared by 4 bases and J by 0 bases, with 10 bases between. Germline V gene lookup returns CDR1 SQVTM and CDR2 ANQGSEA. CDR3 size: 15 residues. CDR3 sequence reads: CSVAPTGSGANVLTF. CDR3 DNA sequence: TGCAGCGTTGCACCCACCGGCTCTGGGGCCAACGTCCTGACTTTC.

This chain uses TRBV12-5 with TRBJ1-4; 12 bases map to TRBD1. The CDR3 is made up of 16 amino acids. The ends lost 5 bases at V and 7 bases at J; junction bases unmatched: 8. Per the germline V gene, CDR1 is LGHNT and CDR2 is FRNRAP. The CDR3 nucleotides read TGTGCTAGTGGTCCCGGGACAGGGGGCGCTTTTGAAAAACTGTTTTTT. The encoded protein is CASGPGTGGAFEKLFF.

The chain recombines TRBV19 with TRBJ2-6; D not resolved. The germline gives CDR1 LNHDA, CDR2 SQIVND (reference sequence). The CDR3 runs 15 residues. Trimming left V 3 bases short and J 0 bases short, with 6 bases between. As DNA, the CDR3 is TGTGCCAGTAGTATCTACGGCTCTGGGGCCAACGTCCTGACTTTC. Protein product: CASSIYGSGANVLTF.

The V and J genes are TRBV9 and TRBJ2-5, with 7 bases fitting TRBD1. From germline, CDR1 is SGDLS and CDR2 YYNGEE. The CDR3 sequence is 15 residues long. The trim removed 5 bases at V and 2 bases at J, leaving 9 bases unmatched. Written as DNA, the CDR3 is TGTGCCAGCAGTACACCTTGGGGACAGCAAGAGACCCAGTACTTC. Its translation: CASSTPWGQQETQYF.

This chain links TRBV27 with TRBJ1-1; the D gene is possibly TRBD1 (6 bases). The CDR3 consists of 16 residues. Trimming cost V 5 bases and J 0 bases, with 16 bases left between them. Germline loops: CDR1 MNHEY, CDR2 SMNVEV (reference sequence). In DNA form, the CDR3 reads TGTGCCAGCAGTCTCGACGTGGGGGCCTTGAACACTGAAGCTTTCTTT. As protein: CASSLDVGALNTEAFF.

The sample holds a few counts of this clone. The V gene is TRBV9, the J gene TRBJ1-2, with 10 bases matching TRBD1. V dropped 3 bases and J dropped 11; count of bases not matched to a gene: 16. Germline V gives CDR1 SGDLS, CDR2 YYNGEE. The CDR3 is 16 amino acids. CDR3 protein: CASSGAPGTGASRYTF. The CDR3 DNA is TGTGCCAGCAGCGGAGCACCGGGGACAGGGGCCTCCCGGTACACCTTC.

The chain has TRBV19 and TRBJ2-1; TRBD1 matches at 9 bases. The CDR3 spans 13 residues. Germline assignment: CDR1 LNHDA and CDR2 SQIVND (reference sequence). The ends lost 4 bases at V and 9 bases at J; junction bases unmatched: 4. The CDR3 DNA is TGTGCCAGTAGTACGCTGGACAGGGGTGAGCAGTTCTTC. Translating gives CASSTLDRGEQFF.

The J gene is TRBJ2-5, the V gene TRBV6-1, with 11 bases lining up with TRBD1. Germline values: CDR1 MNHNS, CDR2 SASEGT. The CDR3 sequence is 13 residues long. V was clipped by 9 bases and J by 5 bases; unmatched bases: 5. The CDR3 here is CARRDRGRETQYF. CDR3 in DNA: TGTGCCAGACGGGACAGGGGGAGGGAGACCCAGTACTTC.

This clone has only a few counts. The CDR3 is CASSPERTDTQYF. The DNA for the CDR3 is TGCGCCAGCAGCCCCGAGCGTACAGATACGCAGTATTTT. The chain recombines TRBV4-1 with TRBJ2-3; no clear D. Trimming left V 4 bases short and J 3 bases short, with 8 bases between. CDR1 MGHRA and CDR2 YSYEKL come from the germline V gene. This CDR3 region has 13 residues.

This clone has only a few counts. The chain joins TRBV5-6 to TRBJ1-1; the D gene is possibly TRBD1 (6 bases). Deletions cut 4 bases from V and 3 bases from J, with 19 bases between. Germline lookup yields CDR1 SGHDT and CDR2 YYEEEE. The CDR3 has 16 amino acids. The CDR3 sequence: CASSPQTGRGDTEAFF. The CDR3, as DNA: TGTGCCAGCAGCCCTCAGACAGGAAGGGGTGACACTGAAGCTTTCTTT.

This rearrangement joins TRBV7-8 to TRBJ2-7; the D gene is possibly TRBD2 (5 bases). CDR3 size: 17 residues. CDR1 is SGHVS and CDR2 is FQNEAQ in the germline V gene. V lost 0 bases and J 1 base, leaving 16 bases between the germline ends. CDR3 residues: CASSLAPSVALSYEQYF. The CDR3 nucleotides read TGTGCCAGCAGCTTAGCGCCCTCGGTAGCGTTATCCTACGAGCAGTACTTC.

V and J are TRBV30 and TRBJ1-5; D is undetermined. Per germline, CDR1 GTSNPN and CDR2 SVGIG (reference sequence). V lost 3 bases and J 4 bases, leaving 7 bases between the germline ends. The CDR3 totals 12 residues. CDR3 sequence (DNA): TGTGCCTGGAGACAAAAGAATCAGCCCCAGCATTTT. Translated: CAWRQKNQPQHF. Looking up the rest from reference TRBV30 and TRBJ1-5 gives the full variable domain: SQTIHQWPATLVQPVGSPLSLECTVEGTSNPNLYWYRQAAGRGLQLLFYSVGIGQISSEVPQNLSASRPQDRQFILSSKKLLLSDSGFYLCAWRQKNQPQHFGDGTRLSIL.

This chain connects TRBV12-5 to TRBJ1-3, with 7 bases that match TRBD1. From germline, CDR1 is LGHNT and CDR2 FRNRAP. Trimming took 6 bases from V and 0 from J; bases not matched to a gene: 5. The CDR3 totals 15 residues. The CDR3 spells CASGDRQRSGNTIYF. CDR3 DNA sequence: TGTGCTAGTGGGGACAGGCAGCGCTCTGGAAACACCATATATTTT.

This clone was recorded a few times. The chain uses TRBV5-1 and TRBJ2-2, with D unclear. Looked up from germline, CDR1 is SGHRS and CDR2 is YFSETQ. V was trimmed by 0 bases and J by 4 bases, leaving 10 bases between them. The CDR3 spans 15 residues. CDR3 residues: CASSLDSSRTGELFF. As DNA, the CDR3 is TGCGCCAGCAGCTTGGATAGCAGTCGCACCGGGGAGCTGTTTTTT.

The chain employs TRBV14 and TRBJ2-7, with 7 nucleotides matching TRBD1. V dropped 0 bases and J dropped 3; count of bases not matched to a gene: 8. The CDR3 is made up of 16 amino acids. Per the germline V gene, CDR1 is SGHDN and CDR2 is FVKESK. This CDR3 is CASSQEEDRTVYEQYF. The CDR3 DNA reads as TGTGCCAGCAGCCAAGAGGAGGACAGGACGGTCTACGAGCAGTACTTC.

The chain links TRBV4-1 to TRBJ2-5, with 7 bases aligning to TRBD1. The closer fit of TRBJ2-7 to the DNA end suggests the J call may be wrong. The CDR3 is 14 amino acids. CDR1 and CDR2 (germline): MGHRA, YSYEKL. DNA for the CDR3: TGCGCCAGCAGCCAAAAGACAGGGATCTACGAGCAGTACTTC. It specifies CASSQKTGIYEQYF.

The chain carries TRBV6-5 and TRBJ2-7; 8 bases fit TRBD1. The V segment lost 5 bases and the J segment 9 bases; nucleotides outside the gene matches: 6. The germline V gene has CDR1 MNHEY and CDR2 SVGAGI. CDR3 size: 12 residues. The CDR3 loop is CASSGQGAGQYF. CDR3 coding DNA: TGTGCCAGCAGTGGGCAGGGGGCCGGGCAGTACTTC.

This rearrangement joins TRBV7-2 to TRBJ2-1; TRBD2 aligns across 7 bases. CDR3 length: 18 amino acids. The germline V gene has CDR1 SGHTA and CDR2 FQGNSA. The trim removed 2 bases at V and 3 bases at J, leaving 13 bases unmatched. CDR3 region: CASSLTIAGSVGYNEQFF. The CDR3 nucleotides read TGTGCCAGCAGCTTAACAATAGCGGGCTCTGTAGGCTACAATGAGCAGTTCTTC.

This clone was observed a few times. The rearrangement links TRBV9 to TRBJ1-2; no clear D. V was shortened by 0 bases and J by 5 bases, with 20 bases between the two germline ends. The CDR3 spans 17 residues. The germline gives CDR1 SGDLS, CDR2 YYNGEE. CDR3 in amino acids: CASSVGPSVAWEYGYTF. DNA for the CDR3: TGTGCCAGCAGCGTAGGCCCAAGTGTAGCCTGGGAGTATGGCTACACCTTC.

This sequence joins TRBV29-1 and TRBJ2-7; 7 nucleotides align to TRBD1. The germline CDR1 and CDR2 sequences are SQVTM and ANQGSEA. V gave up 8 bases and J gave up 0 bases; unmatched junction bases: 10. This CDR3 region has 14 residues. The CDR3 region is CSFSGTDRSYEQYF. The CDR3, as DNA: TGCAGCTTCTCCGGGACAGATCGCTCCTACGAGCAGTACTTC.

The DNA of the CDR3 is TGTGCCAGCAGCTTCTACGAGCAGTACTTC. Amino acids: CASSFYEQYF. The chain links TRBV13 to TRBJ2-5; D gene unclear. The DNA end lines up better with TRBJ2-7; the J call may be wrong. The CDR3 is made up of 10 amino acids. Per the germline V gene, CDR1 is PRHDT and CDR2 is FYEKMQ (reference sequence).

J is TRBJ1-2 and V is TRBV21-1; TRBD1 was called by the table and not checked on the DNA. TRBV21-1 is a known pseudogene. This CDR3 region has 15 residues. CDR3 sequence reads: CASSRQGPFNYGYTF. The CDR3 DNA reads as TGTGCCAGCAGCAGACAGGGACCTTTTAACTATGGCTACACCTTC.

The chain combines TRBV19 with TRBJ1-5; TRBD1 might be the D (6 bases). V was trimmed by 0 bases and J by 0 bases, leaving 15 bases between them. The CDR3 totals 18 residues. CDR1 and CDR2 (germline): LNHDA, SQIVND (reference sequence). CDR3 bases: TGTGCCAGTAGTATAGACGGCAGGGGCCGCTATAGCAATCAGCCCCAGCATTTT. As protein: CASSIDGRGRYSNQPQHF. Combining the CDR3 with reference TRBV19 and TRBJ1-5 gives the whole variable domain DGGITQSPKYLFRKEGQNVTLSCEQNLNHDAMYWYRQDPGQGLRLIYYSQIVNDFQKGDIAEGYSVSREKKESFPLTVTSAQKNPTAFYLCASSIDGRGRYSNQPQHFGDGTRLSIL.

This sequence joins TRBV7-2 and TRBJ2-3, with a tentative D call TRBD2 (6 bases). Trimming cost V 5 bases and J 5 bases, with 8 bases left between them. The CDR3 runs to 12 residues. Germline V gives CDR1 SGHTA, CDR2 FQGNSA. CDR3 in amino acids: CASSRAGDTQYF. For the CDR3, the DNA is TGTGCCAGCAGCCGAGCGGGAGATACGCAGTATTTT.

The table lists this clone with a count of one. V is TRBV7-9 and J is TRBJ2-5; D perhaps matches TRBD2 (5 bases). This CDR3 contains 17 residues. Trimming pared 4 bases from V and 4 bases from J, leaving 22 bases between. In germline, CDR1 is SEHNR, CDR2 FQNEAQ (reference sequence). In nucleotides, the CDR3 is TGTGCCAGCAGCTCCATTTCCGTCGTCCGCGGGCGAGAGACCCAGTACTTC. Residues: CASSSISVVRGRETQYF.

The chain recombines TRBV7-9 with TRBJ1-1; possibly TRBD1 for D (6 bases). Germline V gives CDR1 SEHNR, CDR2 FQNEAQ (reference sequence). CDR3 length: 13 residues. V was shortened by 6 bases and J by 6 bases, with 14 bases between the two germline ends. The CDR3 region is CASRQAGAPEAFF. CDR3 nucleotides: TGTGCCAGCAGGCAGGCGGGGGCACCTGAAGCTTTCTTT.